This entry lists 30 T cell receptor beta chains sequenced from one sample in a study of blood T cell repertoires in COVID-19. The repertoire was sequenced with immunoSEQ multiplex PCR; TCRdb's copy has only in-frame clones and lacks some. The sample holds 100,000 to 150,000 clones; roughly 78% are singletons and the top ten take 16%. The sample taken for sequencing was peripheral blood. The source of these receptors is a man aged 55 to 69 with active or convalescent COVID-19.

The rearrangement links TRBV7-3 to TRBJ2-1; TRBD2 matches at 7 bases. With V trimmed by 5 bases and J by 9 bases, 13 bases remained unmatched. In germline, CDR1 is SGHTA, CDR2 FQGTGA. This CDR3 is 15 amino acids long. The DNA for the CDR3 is TGTGCCAGCAGCCCTAACCCCGGGAGGTGGGGTGAGCAGTTCTTC. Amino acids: CASSPNPGRWGEQFF.

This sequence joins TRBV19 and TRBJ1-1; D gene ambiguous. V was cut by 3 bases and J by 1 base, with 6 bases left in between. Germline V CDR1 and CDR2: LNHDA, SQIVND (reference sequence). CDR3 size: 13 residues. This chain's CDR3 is CASSMLKNTEAFF. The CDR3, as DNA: TGTGCCAGTAGTATGTTAAAGAACACTGAAGCTTTCTTT.

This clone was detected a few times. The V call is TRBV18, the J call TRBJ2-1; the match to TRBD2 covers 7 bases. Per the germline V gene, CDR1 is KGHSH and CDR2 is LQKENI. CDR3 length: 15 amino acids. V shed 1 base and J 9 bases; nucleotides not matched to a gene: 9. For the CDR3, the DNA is TGTGCCAGCTCACCACAGGGAGGGCCCTGGGGTGAGCAGTTCTTC. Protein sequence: CASSPQGGPWGEQFF.

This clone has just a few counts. CDR3 coding DNA: TGTGCCAGCAGTAGGACTAGCTCCCAAGATACGCAGTATTTT. This gives the protein CASSRTSSQDTQYF. V is TRBV6-6 and J is TRBJ2-3; 8 bases are a match to TRBD2. With 5 bases clipped from V and 5 bases from J, the junction kept 6 bases outside the gene matches. CDR3 length: 14 residues. CDR1 MNHNY and CDR2 SVGAGI come from the germline V gene (reference sequence).

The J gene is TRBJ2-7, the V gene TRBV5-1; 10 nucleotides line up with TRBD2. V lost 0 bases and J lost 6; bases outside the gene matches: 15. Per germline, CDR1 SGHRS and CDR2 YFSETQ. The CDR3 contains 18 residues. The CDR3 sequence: CASSLGVHSGRKVGEQYF. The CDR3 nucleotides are TGCGCCAGCAGCTTGGGGGTTCATAGCGGGAGGAAGGTGGGCGAGCAGTACTTC.

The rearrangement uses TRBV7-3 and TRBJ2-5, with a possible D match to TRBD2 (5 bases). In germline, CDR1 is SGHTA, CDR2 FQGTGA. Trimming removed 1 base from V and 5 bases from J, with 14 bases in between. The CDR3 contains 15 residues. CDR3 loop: CASSLMGDGEETQYF. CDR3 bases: TGTGCCAGCAGCTTAATGGGAGATGGGGAGGAGACCCAGTACTTC.

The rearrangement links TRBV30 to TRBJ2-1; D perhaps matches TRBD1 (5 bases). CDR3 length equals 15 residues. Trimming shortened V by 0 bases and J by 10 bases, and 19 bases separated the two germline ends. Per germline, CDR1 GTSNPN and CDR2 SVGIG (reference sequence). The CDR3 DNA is TGTGCCTGGAGTGTAGGGGCTCGCCGTGCCGGGGAGCAGTTCTTC. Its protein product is CAWSVGARRAGEQFF.

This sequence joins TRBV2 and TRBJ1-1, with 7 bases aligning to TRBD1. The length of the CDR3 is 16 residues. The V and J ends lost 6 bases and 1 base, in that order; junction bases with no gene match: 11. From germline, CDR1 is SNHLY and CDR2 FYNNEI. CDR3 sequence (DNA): TGTGCCAGCAGAGAACAACCTAACAGGGGGAACACTGAAGCTTTCTTT. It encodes CASREQPNRGNTEAFF. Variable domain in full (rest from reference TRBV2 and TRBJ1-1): EPEVTQTPSHQVTQMGQEVILRCVPISNHLYFYWYRQILGQKVEFLVSFYNNEISEKSEIFDDQFSVERPDGSNFTLKIRSTKLEDSAMYFCASREQPNRGNTEAFFGQGTRLTVV.

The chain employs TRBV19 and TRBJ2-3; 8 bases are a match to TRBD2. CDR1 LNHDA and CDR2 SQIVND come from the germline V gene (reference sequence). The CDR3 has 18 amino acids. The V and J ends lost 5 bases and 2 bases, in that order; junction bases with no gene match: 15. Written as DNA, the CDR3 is TGTGCCAGTAGTCCTCTACGCCTACTAGCGGCAGCCACAGATACGCAGTATTTT. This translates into CASSPLRLLAAATDTQYF.

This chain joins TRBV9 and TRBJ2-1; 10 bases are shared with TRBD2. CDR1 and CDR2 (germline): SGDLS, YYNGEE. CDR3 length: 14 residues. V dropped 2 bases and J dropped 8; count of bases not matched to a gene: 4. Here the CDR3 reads CASSVSGRPHEQFF. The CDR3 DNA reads TGTGCCAGCAGCGTTAGCGGGAGGCCCCATGAGCAGTTCTTC. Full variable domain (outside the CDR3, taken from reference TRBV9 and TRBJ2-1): DSGVTQTPKHLITATGQRVTLRCSPRSGDLSVYWYQQSLDQGLQFLIQYYNGEERAKGNILERFSAQQFPDLHSELNLSSLELGDSALYFCASSVSGRPHEQFFGPGTRLTVL.

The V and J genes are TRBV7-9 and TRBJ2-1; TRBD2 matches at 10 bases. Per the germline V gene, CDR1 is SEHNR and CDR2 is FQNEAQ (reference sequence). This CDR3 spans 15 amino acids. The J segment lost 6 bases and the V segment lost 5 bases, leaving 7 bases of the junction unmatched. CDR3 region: CASSKLAGVGNEQFF. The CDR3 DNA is TGTGCCAGCAGCAAGCTAGCGGGAGTGGGCAATGAGCAGTTCTTC.

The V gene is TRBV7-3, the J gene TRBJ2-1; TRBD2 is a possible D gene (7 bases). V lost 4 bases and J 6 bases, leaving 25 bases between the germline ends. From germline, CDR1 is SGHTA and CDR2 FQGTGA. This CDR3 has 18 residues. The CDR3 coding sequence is TGTGCCAGCAGCTCGTCGCAAGGGAGGGGGTCACGCGGCAATGAGCAGTTCTTC. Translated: CASSSSQGRGSRGNEQFF.

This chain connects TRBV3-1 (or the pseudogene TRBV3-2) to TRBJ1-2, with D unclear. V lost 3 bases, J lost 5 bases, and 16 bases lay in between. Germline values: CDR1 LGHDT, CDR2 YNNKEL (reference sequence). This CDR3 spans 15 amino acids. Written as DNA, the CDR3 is TGTGCCAGCAGCCATGGTCCGGCGTCGGGATATGGCTACACCTTC. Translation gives CASSHGPASGYGYTF.

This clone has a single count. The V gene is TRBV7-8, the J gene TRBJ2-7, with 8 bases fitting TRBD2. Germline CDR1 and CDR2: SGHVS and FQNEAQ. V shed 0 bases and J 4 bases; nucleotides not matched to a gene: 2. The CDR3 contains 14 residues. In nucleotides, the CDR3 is TGTGCCAGCAGCTTAGCCGGGAGGGCGTACGAGCAGTACTTC. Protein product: CASSLAGRAYEQYF.

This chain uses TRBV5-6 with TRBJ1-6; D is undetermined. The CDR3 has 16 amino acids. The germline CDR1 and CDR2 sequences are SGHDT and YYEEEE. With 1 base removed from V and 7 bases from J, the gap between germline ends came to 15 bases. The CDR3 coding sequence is TGTGCCAGCAGCTTGCTTCGGCAGGCTGACAATTCACCCCTCCACTTT. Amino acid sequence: CASSLLRQADNSPLHF.

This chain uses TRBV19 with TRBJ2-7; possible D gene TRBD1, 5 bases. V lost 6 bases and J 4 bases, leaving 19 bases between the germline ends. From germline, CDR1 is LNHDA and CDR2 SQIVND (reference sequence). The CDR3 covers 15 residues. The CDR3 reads CASSPPGTKGYEQYF. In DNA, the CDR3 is TGTGCCAGTAGCCCCCCGGGCACCAAGGGGTACGAGCAGTACTTC.

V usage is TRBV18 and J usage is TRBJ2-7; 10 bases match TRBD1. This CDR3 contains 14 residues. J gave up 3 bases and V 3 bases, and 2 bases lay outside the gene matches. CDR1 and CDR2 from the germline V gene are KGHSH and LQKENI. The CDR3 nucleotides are TGTGCCAGCTCACCGGGACAGGGGAGCTACGAGCAGTACTTC. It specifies CASSPGQGSYEQYF.

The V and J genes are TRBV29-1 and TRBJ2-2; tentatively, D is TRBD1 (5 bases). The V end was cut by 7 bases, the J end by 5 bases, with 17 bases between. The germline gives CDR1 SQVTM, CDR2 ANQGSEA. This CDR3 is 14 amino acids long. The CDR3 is CSAAYGKGTGELFF. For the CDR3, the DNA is TGCAGCGCCGCATACGGAAAGGGGACCGGGGAGCTGTTTTTT.

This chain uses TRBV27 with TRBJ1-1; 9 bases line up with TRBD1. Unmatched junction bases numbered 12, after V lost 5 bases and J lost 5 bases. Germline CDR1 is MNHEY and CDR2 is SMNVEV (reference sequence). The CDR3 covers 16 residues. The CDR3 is CASSRQQGAVGTEAFF. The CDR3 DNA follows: TGTGCCAGCAGTAGACAACAGGGGGCGGTGGGGACTGAAGCTTTCTTT.

This CDR3 is CASRPSGGSEKLFF. As DNA, the CDR3 is TGTGCCAGTCGACCGTCCGGGGGGTCTGAAAAACTGTTTTTT. This chain connects TRBV28 to TRBJ1-4, with D possibly being TRBD1 (5 bases). The V end was cut by 9 bases, the J end by 7 bases, with 18 bases between. Germline V gene data show CDR1 as MDHEN and CDR2 as SYDVKM. This CDR3 contains 14 residues.

The CDR3 nucleotides are TGTGCCATCAGTGACCCCTGGTCAGCGGGGTCAGATACGCAGTATTTT. Protein product: CAISDPWSAGSDTQYF. The chain couples TRBV10-3 to TRBJ2-3, with TRBD2 matching over 7 bases. The length of the CDR3 is 16 residues. The V gene end was trimmed by 3 bases and the J gene end by 4 bases; junction bases not matched to a gene: 10. Germline V CDR1 and CDR2: ENHRY, SYGVKD.

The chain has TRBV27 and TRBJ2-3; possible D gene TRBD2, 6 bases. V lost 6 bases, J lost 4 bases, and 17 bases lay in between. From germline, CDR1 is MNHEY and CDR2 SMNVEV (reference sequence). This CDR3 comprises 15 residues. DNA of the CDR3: TGTGCCAGCAGCAACCGCGGGGACTCGGCAGATACGCAGTATTTT. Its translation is CASSNRGDSADTQYF.

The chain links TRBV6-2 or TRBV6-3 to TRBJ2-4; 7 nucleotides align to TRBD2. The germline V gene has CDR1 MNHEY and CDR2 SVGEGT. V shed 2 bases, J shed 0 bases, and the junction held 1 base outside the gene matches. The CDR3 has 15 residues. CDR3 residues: CASSYRGVAKNIQYF. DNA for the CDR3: TGTGCCAGCAGTTACCGGGGGGTAGCCAAAAACATTCAGTACTTC.

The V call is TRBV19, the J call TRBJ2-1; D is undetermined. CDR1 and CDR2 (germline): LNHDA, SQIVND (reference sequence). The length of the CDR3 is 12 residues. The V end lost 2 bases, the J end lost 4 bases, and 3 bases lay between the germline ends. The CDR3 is CASSILYNEQFF. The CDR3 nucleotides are TGTGCCAGTAGTATATTATACAATGAGCAGTTCTTC.

The DNA of the CDR3 is TGTGCCATCAGTGTCCGGACAGGGATAAGTTCACCCCTCCACTTT. This codes for CAISVRTGISSPLHF. V is TRBV10-3 and J is TRBJ1-6; TRBD1 aligns across 8 bases. The CDR3 loop spans 15 amino acids. V shed 4 bases, J shed 9 bases, and the junction held 8 bases outside the gene matches. The germline CDR1 and CDR2 sequences are ENHRY and SYGVKD.

Here the CDR3 DNA reads TGTGCCAGCAGTTTAGAGGGACAGGGCTCTGGCTACACCTTC. This gives the protein CASSLEGQGSGYTF. The rearrangement joins TRBV27 to TRBJ1-2; 9 nucleotides align to TRBD1. After removal of 2 bases from V and 7 bases from J, the junction contained 5 bases not matched to a gene. The CDR3 is 14 amino acids. The germline V gene has CDR1 MNHEY and CDR2 SMNVEV (reference sequence).

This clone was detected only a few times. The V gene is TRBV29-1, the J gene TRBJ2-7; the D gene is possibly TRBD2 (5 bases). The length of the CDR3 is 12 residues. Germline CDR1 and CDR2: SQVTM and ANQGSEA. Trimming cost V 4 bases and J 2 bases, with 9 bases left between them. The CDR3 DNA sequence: TGCAGCGTTGCAGACGGGACCTACGAGCAGTACTTC. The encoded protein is CSVADGTYEQYF.

The CDR3 DNA sequence: TGCAGCGTTGGGGACAGGGACCGCCAGTACTTC. This codes for CSVGDRDRQYF. This sequence joins TRBV29-1 and TRBJ2-7, with 9 nucleotides matching TRBD1. The V and J ends lost 4 bases and 10 bases, in that order; junction bases with no gene match: 5. Germline V gene sequence: CDR1 SQVTM, CDR2 ANQGSEA. The CDR3 extends over 11 amino acids.

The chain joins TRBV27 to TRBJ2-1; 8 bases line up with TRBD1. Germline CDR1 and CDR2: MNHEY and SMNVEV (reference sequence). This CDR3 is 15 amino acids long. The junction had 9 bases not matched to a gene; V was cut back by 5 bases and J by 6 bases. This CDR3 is CASSPTGAEGNEQFF. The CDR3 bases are TGTGCCAGCAGTCCGACAGGGGCAGAGGGCAATGAGCAGTTCTTC.

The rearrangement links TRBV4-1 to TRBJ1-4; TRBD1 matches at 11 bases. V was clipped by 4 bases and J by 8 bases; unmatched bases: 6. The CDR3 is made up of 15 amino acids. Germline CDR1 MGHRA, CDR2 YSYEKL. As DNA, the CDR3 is TGCGCCAGCAGCCCGCTCCGGACAGGGGGCGAAAAACTGTTTTTT. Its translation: CASSPLRTGGEKLFF.